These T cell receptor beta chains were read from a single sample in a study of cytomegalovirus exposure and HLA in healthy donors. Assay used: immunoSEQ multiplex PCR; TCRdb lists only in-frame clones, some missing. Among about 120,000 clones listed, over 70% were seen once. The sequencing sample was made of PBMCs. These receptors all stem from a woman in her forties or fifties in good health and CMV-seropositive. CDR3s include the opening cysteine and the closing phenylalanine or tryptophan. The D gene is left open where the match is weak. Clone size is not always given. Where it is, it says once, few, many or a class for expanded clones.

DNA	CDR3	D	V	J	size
TGTGCCAGCAGCTTGCGTCGTACACCGAACACTGAAGCTTTCTTT	CASSLRRTPNTEAFF	.	TRBV5-8	TRBJ1-1	few
TGCAGCGTCGGACAGGGCTATGGCTACACCTTC	CSVGQGYGYTF	TRBD1	TRBV29-1	TRBJ1-2	.
TGTGCCAGCAGCTTAGCGTACAGCTCCTACGAGCAGTACTTC	CASSLAYSSYEQYF	.	TRBV7-2	TRBJ2-7	.
TGCGCCAGCAGTGAGGACAGGGGAACGCAGTTCTTC	CASSEDRGTQFF	TRBD1	TRBV10-2	TRBJ2-1	.
TGTGCCAGCAGTCTAAGGACAGGGAGTAATGGCTACACCTTC	CASSLRTGSNGYTF	TRBD1	TRBV6-5	TRBJ1-2	once
TGTGCCATCAGTGAGTCCCTGACAGGGGGTGATGAAAAACTGTTTTTT	CAISESLTGGDEKLFF	TRBD1	TRBV10-3	TRBJ1-4	.
TGTGCCACCAGCAGAGATCGAGGGAACACTGAAGCTTTCTTT	CATSRDRGNTEAFF	.	TRBV15	TRBJ1-1	.
TGTGCCTGGAGTGGACTAGCGGGAGTAGCCGGGGAGCTGTTTTTT	CAWSGLAGVAGELFF	TRBD2	TRBV30	TRBJ2-2	.
TGTGCCTGGAGTATAATAGCTAGCGGGAGTTCCTACAATGAGCAGTTCTTC	CAWSIIASGSSYNEQFF	TRBD2	TRBV30	TRBJ2-1	.
TGTGCCAGCAGTGCGGGACAGTTTAAGGAAAAACTGTTTTTT	CASSAGQFKEKLFF	TRBD1	TRBV6-1	TRBJ1-4	.
TGTGCTAGTGGGATACCCCAGGGTATGAACACCGGGGAGCTGTTTTTT	CASGIPQGMNTGELFF	.	TRBV12-5	TRBJ2-2	.
TGTGCCAGTAGTCCGGACAGCGCAACTAATGAAAAACTGTTTTTT	CASSPDSATNEKLFF	.	TRBV19	TRBJ1-4	.
TGTGCCAGCAGTTACTCTGGGACAGGGAACTATGGCTACACCTTC	CASSYSGTGNYGYTF	TRBD1	TRBV6-5	TRBJ1-2	.
TGTGCCAGCAGTCTAGCGGGGGGCTTAGAGACCCAGTACTTC	CASSLAGGLETQYF	TRBD2	TRBV28	TRBJ2-5	few
TGTGCCAGTAGGAAGGACAGGGCCGTGGTTGAGACCCAGTACTTC	CASRKDRAVVETQYF	TRBD1	TRBV19	TRBJ2-5	.
TGTGCCAGCAGTCCCTCAACCCTTAGCGGATCTAGCACAGATACGCAGTATTTT	CASSPSTLSGSSTDTQYF	.	TRBV25-1	TRBJ2-3	few
TGCGCCAGCAGCACGGCTAGCGGTAGCTCCTACGAGCAGTACTTC	CASSTASGSSYEQYF	TRBD2	TRBV5-1	TRBJ2-7	.
TGTGCCAGCAGCTTAGAAGACAGTTATAATCAGCCCCAGCATTTT	CASSLEDSYNQPQHF	.	TRBV7-9	TRBJ1-5	.
TGTGCCAGCAGCCTCCTCAAGACAGGGGGAGTGGGGGAGACCCAGTACTTC	CASSLLKTGGVGETQYF	TRBD1	TRBV7-9	TRBJ2-5	few
TGTGCCAGCAGCTGGGGACAGGCGAACACTGAAGCTTTCTTT	CASSWGQANTEAFF	TRBD1	TRBV7-3	TRBJ1-1	.
TGTGCCAGCAGCTTGTTAAGCGTTGGACCCCAGCATTTT	CASSLLSVGPQHF	.	TRBV7-9	TRBJ1-5	.
TGTGCCACCAGCAGAGATTCAGGGAATCGTGAAAAACTGTTTTTT	CATSRDSGNREKLFF	.	TRBV15	TRBJ1-4	.
TGTGCCAGCAGTCCCTATGACCATGACAAGCCTGAAGCTTTCTTT	CASSPYDHDKPEAFF	.	TRBV6-5	TRBJ1-1	few
TGTGCCAGCAGCTTGGGACAGCAACTCTTCTCTGGAAACACCATATATTTT	CASSLGQQLFSGNTIYF	.	TRBV5-6	TRBJ1-3	.
TGTGCCAGCAGTTTAGGGGACAGGGGGCTTCAGCCCCAGCATTTT	CASSLGDRGLQPQHF	TRBD1	TRBV28	TRBJ1-5	.
TGTGCCAGCAGCTTGGGAGGGCAGTCCTTTCAGCCCCAGCATTTT	CASSLGGQSFQPQHF	.	TRBV5-6	TRBJ1-5	.
TGTGCCAGCATGGTAGCGGGGGGGCCAGATACGCAGTATTTT	CASMVAGGPDTQYF	TRBD2	TRBV7-2	TRBJ2-3	.
TGTGCCAGCAGCGGACAGGGATTGAACGAGCAGTACTTC	CASSGQGLNEQYF	TRBD1	TRBV2	TRBJ2-7	.
TGCAGCGTTGGTTCGGGGAACACTGAAGCTTTCTTT	CSVGSGNTEAFF	.	TRBV29-1	TRBJ1-1	.
TGTGCCTGGAAAGCGCAGAGGGTGGCAGCTTTCTTT	CAWKAQRVAAFF	.	TRBV30	TRBJ1-1	few
TGTGCCAGCTCACCTCAATCAACTACGCGGGATGAGCAGTTCTTC	CASSPQSTTRDEQFF	.	TRBV18	TRBJ2-1	once
TGTGCCAGCAGCTTCCCAACTAGCGGAGAGTTGTCTAGCACAGATACGCAGTATTTT	CASSFPTSGELSSTDTQYF	TRBD2	TRBV7-8	TRBJ2-3	.
TGTGCCAGTAGTATTTTGGGACAGGGTGAAAAACTGTTTTTT	CASSILGQGEKLFF	TRBD1	TRBV19	TRBJ1-4	.
TGTGCCAGCCGGGAAACAGGGTTTAGTGATCAGCCCCAGCATTTT	CASRETGFSDQPQHF	.	TRBV6-1	TRBJ1-5	.
TGCGCCAGCAGCCAAGACCAGGGGGCGCAGGTCATTCAGTACTTC	CASSQDQGAQVIQYF	TRBD1	TRBV4-3	TRBJ2-4	few
TGCGCCAGCAGTTCCCAAGGGGCCAACTATAATTCACCCCTCCACTTT	CASSSQGANYNSPLHF	.	TRBV5-1	TRBJ1-6	.
TGTGCCAGTAGTATTCAGGAGGTGAACACTGAAGCTTTCTTT	CASSIQEVNTEAFF	.	TRBV19	TRBJ1-1	.
TGTGCCAGCAGCGAGTCCGGGCTAGCGGGAGGGAATGAGCAGTTCTTC	CASSESGLAGGNEQFF	TRBD2	TRBV9	TRBJ2-1	few
TGTGCCAGCGGGCGGGAGGGTTCACCCCTCCACTTT	CASGREGSPLHF	.	TRBV2	TRBJ1-6	.
TGCGCCAGCAGCCAAGATGTGGCTAGCGGGCTGGGCTCTGGGGCCAACGTCCTGACTTTC	CASSQDVASGLGSGANVLTF	TRBD2	TRBV4-1	TRBJ2-6	few
TGTGCCAGTAGTATTACGACAGGAACCTATGGCTACACCTTC	CASSITTGTYGYTF	.	TRBV19	TRBJ1-2	few
TGTGCCAGCTCACCACCTGAGCCCGTTTTGGGAGGTGAAAAACTGTTTTTT	CASSPPEPVLGGEKLFF	.	TRBV18	TRBJ1-4	.
TGTGCCAGCAGACTACTAGCGGGATATAACGAGCAGTACTTC	CASRLLAGYNEQYF	TRBD2	TRBV28	TRBJ2-7	.
TGTGCCAGCAGGCGAGGGCACCAAGAGACCCAGTACTTC	CASRRGHQETQYF	.	TRBV5-6	TRBJ2-5	.
TGTGCCAGCAGCGTGGAGGGACAGAGTAGCAATCAGCCCCAGCATTTT	CASSVEGQSSNQPQHF	TRBD1	TRBV7-2	TRBJ1-5	few
TGTGCCAGCAGTTCTAGACAGACCTACACAGATACGCAGTATTTT	CASSSRQTYTDTQYF	.	TRBV14	TRBJ2-3	.
TGTGCCTGGAGTACGGCAGGGGGAAACACCATATATTTT	CAWSTAGGNTIYF	.	TRBV30	TRBJ1-3	.
TGCGCCAGCAGCCAAATGACAGGGGTCAACACTGAAGCTTTCTTT	CASSQMTGVNTEAFF	TRBD1	TRBV4-3	TRBJ1-1	.
TGTGCCTGGAGTCATGAGGGTAAGGCCATATATTTT	CAWSHEGKAIYF	.	TRBV30	TRBJ1-3	few
TGTGCCAGCAGCCTAGATCAAGACAGGGGTGAGCAGTTCTTC	CASSLDQDRGEQFF	TRBD1	TRBV7-9	TRBJ2-1	once
TGTGCCAGCAGTCGCCGACAGGGGCTCAACAATTCACCCCTCCACTTT	CASSRRQGLNNSPLHF	TRBD1	TRBV5-6	TRBJ1-6	.
TGCAGCGTTGAATTAGATGGGGGGGCGCGTGAGCAGTTCTTC	CSVELDGGAREQFF	.	TRBV29-1	TRBJ2-1	.
TGTGCCAGCAGCGGAGGACAGGGCGTCACAGATACGCAGTATTTT	CASSGGQGVTDTQYF	TRBD1	TRBV7-9	TRBJ2-3	.
TGTGCTCGAGACTCTGGGGCCAACGTCCTGACTTTC	CARDSGANVLTF	.	TRBV30	TRBJ2-6	.